The clone carrying this TCR beta chain was counted between two and nine times. The source of the sample is a study of beta chain features in type 1 diabetes. Isolated RNA was reverse transcribed in full, so expressed TCRB transcripts were sequenced. Produced via immunoSEQ multiplex PCR; TCRdb's table is partial and in-frame only. The sample consists of 140,000 or so clones, about 10% of them appearing once. V was pared by 3 bases and J by 6 bases, with 20 bases between. The CDR3 covers 16 residues. Germline assignment: CDR1 LGHNA and CDR2 YSLEER. The sample was naive CD4+ T cells from blood. This TCR was recovered from a man aged 18 to 30 in good health. This sequence joins TRBV4-3 and TRBJ1-2; D remains ambiguous. The DNA of the CDR3 is TGCGCCAGCAGCCAGACAACCCTCGGGTTGGAGGATGGCTACACCTTC. Translation: CASSQTTLGLEDGYTF.